This T cell receptor beta chain was retrieved from a study of T cell repertoires in cytomegalovirus infection. Study in general: Epitope selection comprised recently identified HLA-C-restricted CMV epitopes and well-studied HLA-B-restricted CMV epitopes. Carrying CMV and the relevant HLA type showed in public TCR beta signatures.

TCRdb reanalysed the reads using MiXCR and keeps one entry per CDR3 protein. The sample lists about 480,000 distinct CDR3 sequences; about 33% were seen once. The CDR3 runs 14 residues. V lost 8 bases, J lost 3 bases, and 17 bases lay in between. Germline-derived CDR1 and CDR2 are MNHNS and SASEGT. Comments on this clonotype: What it binds is not known.

The chain is built from TRBV6-1 and TRBJ2-7, with D perhaps matching TRBD1 or TRBD2 (5 bases each). The source was cultured PBMCs, collected from culture after CMV antigen stimulation. This TCR was recovered from a human donor in good health (CMV status not recorded). Some clones in this sample may be carry-over from other donors' samples. The chain's CDR3 is CASEDTTRVYEQYF. The DNA for the CDR3 is TGTGCCAGCGAGGACACAACGAGGGTCTACGAGCAGTACTTC.